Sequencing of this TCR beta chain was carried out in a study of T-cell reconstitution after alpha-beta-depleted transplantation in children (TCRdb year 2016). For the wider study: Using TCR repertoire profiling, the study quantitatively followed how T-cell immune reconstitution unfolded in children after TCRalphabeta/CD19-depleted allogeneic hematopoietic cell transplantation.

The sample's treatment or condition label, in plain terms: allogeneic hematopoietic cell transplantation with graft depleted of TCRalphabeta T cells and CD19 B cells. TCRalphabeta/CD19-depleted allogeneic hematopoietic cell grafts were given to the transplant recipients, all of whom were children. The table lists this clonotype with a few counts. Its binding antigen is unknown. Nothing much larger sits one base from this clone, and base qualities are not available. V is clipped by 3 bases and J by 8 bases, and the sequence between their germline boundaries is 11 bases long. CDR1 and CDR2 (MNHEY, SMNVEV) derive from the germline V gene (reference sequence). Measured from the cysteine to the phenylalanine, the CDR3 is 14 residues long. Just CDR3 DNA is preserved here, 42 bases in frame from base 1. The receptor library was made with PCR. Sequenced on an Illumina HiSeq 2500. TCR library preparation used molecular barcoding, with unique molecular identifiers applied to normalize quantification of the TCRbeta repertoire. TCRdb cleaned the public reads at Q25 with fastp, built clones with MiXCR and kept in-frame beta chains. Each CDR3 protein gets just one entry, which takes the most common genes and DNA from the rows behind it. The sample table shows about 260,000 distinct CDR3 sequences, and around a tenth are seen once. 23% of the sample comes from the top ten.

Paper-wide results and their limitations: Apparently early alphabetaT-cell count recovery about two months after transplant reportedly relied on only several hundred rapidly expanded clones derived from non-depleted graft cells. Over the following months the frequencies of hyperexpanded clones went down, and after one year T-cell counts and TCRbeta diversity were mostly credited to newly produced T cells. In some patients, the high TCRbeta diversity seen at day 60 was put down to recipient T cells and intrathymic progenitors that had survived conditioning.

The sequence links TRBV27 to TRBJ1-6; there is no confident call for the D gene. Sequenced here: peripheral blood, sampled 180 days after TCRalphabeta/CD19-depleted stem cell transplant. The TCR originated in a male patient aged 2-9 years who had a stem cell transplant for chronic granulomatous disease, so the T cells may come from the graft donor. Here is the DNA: TGTGCCAGCAGTTTGGGGAGCGTGGATTCACCCCTCCACTTT. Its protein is CASSLGSVDSPLHF.